One TCR beta chain is described in this entry. This entry comes from a study of blood T cell repertoires in COVID-19. Background on the study: The United States, Italy and Spain were the sources of the acute and convalescent COVID-19 samples. In each case, the material was cDNA or gDNA derived from T cells, B-cell-depleted T cells, or PBMCs.

V was trimmed by 3 bases and J by 0 bases, leaving 17 bases between them. The CDR3 is made up of 17 amino acids. From germline, CDR1 is KGHSH and CDR2 LQKENI. How the authors handled the data: The authors estimated nucleated cell counts from reference gene primer amplification. Clones were read by immunoSEQ multiplex PCR, and TCRdb kept only the in-frame ones, dropping some. That table gives V, J and clone size, and the DNA gave D and trimming. The table has 140,000 or so clones, 79% seen once; the top ten hold roughly 8.7%. The sample comprised peripheral blood. V is TRBV18 and J is TRBJ1-1, with D perhaps matching TRBD1 (6 bases). This clonotype was sampled from a middle-aged man with active or convalescent COVID-19. The CDR3 loop is CASSPATNRALNTEAFF. The CDR3 nucleotides read TGTGCCAGCTCACCGGCGACTAACAGGGCGTTGAACACTGAAGCTTTCTTT.